Below, 23 T cell receptor beta chains from the same sample are listed, as sequenced in a study of shared clonotypes between healthy human individuals. Naive CD8 cells lacked CD45RO and underwent positive selection for CCR7, leaving out terminally differentiated effector memory CD45RA+ cells. Profiled with immunoSEQ multiplex PCR; TCRdb holds only in-frame clones, not every one. The sample shows more than 2 million clones, roughly 95% of them seen only once. The sample comprised naive CD8+ T cells sorted from blood. The receptors were sampled from a man aged 18-30 years in good health.

CDR3 coding DNA: TGTGCCAGCAGCTTGGCCGAGTCCACAGATACGCAGTATTTT. This encodes CASSLAESTDTQYF. The chain couples TRBV11-2 to TRBJ2-3, with D unclear. Trimming shortened V by 3 bases and J by 2 bases, and 9 bases separated the two germline ends. This CDR3 comprises 14 residues. Germline V lookup: CDR1 SGHAT, CDR2 FQNNGV. The whole variable domain, remainder taken from reference TRBV11-2 and TRBJ2-3, is EAGVAQSPRYKIIEKRQSVAFWCNPISGHATLYWYQQILGQGPKLLIQFQNNGVVDDSQLPKDRFSAERLKGVDSTLKIQPAKLEDSAVYLCASSLAESTDTQYFGPGTRLTVL.

A word on this clone: This specimen includes other DNA sequences encoding the same CDR3. The chain couples TRBV5-1 to TRBJ2-7; a possible D gene is TRBD1 (6 bases). Trimming shortened V by 2 bases and J by 3 bases, and 9 bases separated the two germline ends. CDR1 and CDR2 from the germline V gene are SGHRS and YFSETQ. CDR3 length equals 13 residues. For the CDR3, the DNA is TGCGCCAGCAGCTTCGCAGGGGACTACGAGCAGTACTTC. As protein: CASSFAGDYEQYF.

V gene TRBV4-1 combines with J gene TRBJ2-7; no reliable D call. The CDR3 loop spans 14 amino acids. V was cut by 3 bases and J by 2 bases, with 11 bases left in between. Germline loops: CDR1 MGHRA, CDR2 YSYEKL. In DNA, the CDR3 is TGCGCCAGCAGCCACAAAGACCGAACCTACGAGCAGTACTTC. This gives the protein CASSHKDRTYEQYF.

The rearrangement uses TRBV7-9 and TRBJ2-2; 9 nucleotides line up with TRBD2. This CDR3 contains 15 residues. Per germline, CDR1 SEHNR and CDR2 FQNEAQ (reference sequence). V was pared by 5 bases and J by 4 bases, with 5 bases of the junction left unmatched. CDR3 residues: CASSTAGGPTGELFF. The CDR3 nucleotides are TGTGCCAGCAGCACCGCGGGGGGGCCCACCGGGGAGCTGTTTTTT.

The gene calls are TRBV27 and TRBJ2-2; D ambiguous. Germline V gene sequence: CDR1 MNHEY, CDR2 SMNVEV (reference sequence). There are 12 residues in the CDR3. Trimming took off 4 bases at V and 6 bases at J, with 6 bases between the two ends. This chain's CDR3 is CASSSPPGELFF. The DNA for the CDR3 is TGTGCCAGCAGTTCCCCCCCCGGGGAGCTGTTTTTT.

This clone was seen a handful of times. Different DNA sequences within this sample yield the same CDR3. V is TRBV18 and J is TRBJ2-7; the match to TRBD2 covers 13 bases. The germline V gene encodes CDR1 KGHSH and CDR2 LQKENI. J gave up 4 bases and V 3 bases, and 3 bases lay outside the gene matches. There are 15 residues in the CDR3. CDR3 sequence reads: CASSPPGLAGYEQYF. The CDR3 nucleotides read TGTGCCAGCTCACCTCCGGGACTAGCGGGGTACGAGCAGTACTTC.

The chain has TRBV7-6 and TRBJ2-7, with TRBD1 matching over 9 bases. V trimming: 4 bases; J trimming: 5 bases; junction bases outside the gene matches: 6. Germline V gene data show CDR1 as SGHVS and CDR2 as FNYEAQ. There are 14 residues in the CDR3. This CDR3 reads CASSSGQGLNEQYF. CDR3 nucleotide sequence: TGTGCCAGCAGCTCCGGACAGGGGTTGAACGAGCAGTACTTC.

The V gene is TRBV10-3, the J gene TRBJ2-3; D may be TRBD1 (6 bases). CDR1 and CDR2 (germline): ENHRY, SYGVKD. Trimming shortened V by 2 bases and J by 2 bases, and 11 bases separated the two germline ends. The length of the CDR3 is 15 residues. As DNA, the CDR3 is TGTGCCATCAGTGAGAAGTCAGGGGCCACAGATACGCAGTATTTT. Translated, it gives CAISEKSGATDTQYF.

This chain uses TRBV5-4 with TRBJ1-5; maybe TRBD1 (5 bases). This CDR3 contains 15 residues. The ends were cut back, 0 bases at V and 4 bases at J, with 11 bases in the middle. The germline V gene encodes CDR1 SGHNT and CDR2 YYREEE (reference sequence). The CDR3 is CASSLDPDSNQPQHF. CDR3 sequence (DNA): TGTGCCAGCAGCTTGGACCCAGACAGTAATCAGCCCCAGCATTTT.

The CDR3 nucleotides read TGTGCCAGCAGCATTTACACCGACCCCAATAATTCACCCCTCCACTTT. It encodes CASSIYTDPNNSPLHF. The chain combines TRBV27 with TRBJ1-6; D is unclear. V lost 6 bases and J 5 bases, leaving 17 bases between the germline ends. Germline values: CDR1 MNHEY, CDR2 SMNVEV (reference sequence). This CDR3 is 16 amino acids long.

This chain joins TRBV7-9 and TRBJ1-4; D uncertain. Per germline, CDR1 SEHNR and CDR2 FQNEAQ (reference sequence). CDR3 length: 16 residues. V dropped 5 bases and J dropped 8 bases, with 21 bases sitting between them. The CDR3 nucleotides are TGTGCCAGCAGCCAAGGCGAGACGGAGGAAAGGGAAAAACTGTTTTTT. Its translation: CASSQGETEEREKLFF.

The chain employs TRBV7-9 and TRBJ2-5, with 8 bases identical to TRBD2. Trimming removed 5 bases from V and 4 bases from J; junction bases left unmatched: 9. Germline CDR1 and CDR2: SEHNR and FQNEAQ (reference sequence). CDR3 length: 15 amino acids. The chain's CDR3 is CASSLLAGPGETQYF. The CDR3 DNA reads TGTGCCAGCAGCCTGTTAGCGGGACCGGGAGAGACCCAGTACTTC.

This rearrangement joins TRBV18 to TRBJ2-7; 13 nucleotides match TRBD2. Germline lookup yields CDR1 KGHSH and CDR2 LQKENI. V trimming: 6 bases; J trimming: 4 bases; junction bases outside the gene matches: 6. This CDR3 comprises 15 residues. The CDR3 loop is CASSPELAGGYEQYF. CDR3 nucleotide sequence: TGTGCCAGCTCGCCCGAACTAGCGGGAGGGTACGAGCAGTACTTC.

The chain links TRBV30 to TRBJ2-3; D is unresolved. Trimming took 0 bases from V and 1 from J, leaving 8 bases between them. Germline CDR1 reads GTSNPN; CDR2 reads SVGIG (reference sequence). There are 14 residues in the CDR3. The CDR3 nucleotides are TGTGCCTGGAGTGTAATGGGCGGCACAGATACGCAGTATTTT. It encodes CAWSVMGGTDTQYF.

The J gene is TRBJ2-7, the V gene TRBV4-1; 7 bases match TRBD1. CDR1 and CDR2 from the germline V gene are MGHRA and YSYEKL. The CDR3 is 17 residues long. V was pared by 0 bases and J by 1 base, with 9 bases of the junction left unmatched. CDR3 bases: TGCGCCAGCAGCCAAGATATTGGGACAGAATCTTCCTACGAGCAGTACTTC. The encoded protein is CASSQDIGTESSYEQYF.

As for this clone: Relative to the germline gene, one junction end is altered; a read error may explain this. This sequence joins TRBV7-7 and TRBJ2-5; TRBD1 matches 7 bases. The CDR3 sequence is 14 residues long. The germline CDR1 and CDR2 sequences are SSHAT and FNYEAQ (reference sequence). The DNA for the CDR3 is TGTGCTAGCAGCTTAGACAGGGTCGAGGAGACCCAGTACTTC. Encoded protein: CASSLDRVEETQYF. Full variable domain (rest looked up from reference TRBV7-7 and TRBJ2-5): GAGVSQSPRYKVTKRGQDVTLRCDPISSHATLYWYQQALGQGPEFLTYFNYEAQPDKSGLPSDRFSAERPEGSISTLTIQRTEQRDSAMYRCASSLDRVEETQYFGPGTRLLVL.

The genes are TRBV28 and TRBJ1-1, with D unclear. CDR1 and CDR2 from the germline V gene are MDHEN and SYDVKM. This CDR3 is built from 13 residues. Trimming removed 4 bases at V and 0 bases at J, with 6 bases between. The CDR3 bases are TGTGCCAGCAGTTCTGGGGTGAACACTGAAGCTTTCTTT. It codes for CASSSGVNTEAFF.

This chain links TRBV5-4 with TRBJ2-5; D is uncertain. This CDR3 is 13 amino acids long. Germline V gene data show CDR1 as SGHNT and CDR2 as YYREEE (reference sequence). Between the trimmed V and J ends, which lost 5 bases and 2 bases, there was a span of 10 bases. CDR3 DNA sequence: TGTGCCAGCAGTCGGCCGCTACAAGAGACCCAGTACTTC. Amino acid sequence: CASSRPLQETQYF. Drawing the rest from reference TRBV5-4 and TRBJ2-5, the complete variable domain is ETGVTQSPTHLIKTRGQQVTLRCSSQSGHNTVSWYQQALGQGPQFIFQYYREEENGRGNFPPRFSGLQFPNYSSELNVNALELDDSALYLCASSRPLQETQYFGPGTRLLVL.

The chain employs TRBV28 and TRBJ2-7; the D gene is possibly TRBD1 (5 bases). The CDR3 length is 14 residues. Trimming cost V 4 bases and J 4 bases, with 14 bases left between them. CDR1 and CDR2 (germline): MDHEN, SYDVKM. The CDR3: CASSSWTTPYEQYF. The CDR3 DNA reads TGTGCCAGCAGTTCATGGACAACCCCATACGAGCAGTACTTC.

The CDR3 region has the DNA TGTGCCAGCAGCCTAAACGAGTTCGAGGAGACCCAGTACTTC. This codes for CASSLNEFEETQYF. The chain recombines TRBV13 with TRBJ2-5; D is undetermined. Germline lookup yields CDR1 PRHDT and CDR2 FYEKMQ (reference sequence). The length of the CDR3 is 14 residues. V lost 5 bases and J 5 bases, leaving 15 bases between the germline ends.

The chain carries TRBV30 and TRBJ2-1; 9 bases map to TRBD1. V was pared by 0 bases and J by 5 bases, with 11 bases of the junction left unmatched. The CDR3 runs 17 residues. CDR1 and CDR2 (germline): GTSNPN, SVGIG (reference sequence). The CDR3 DNA sequence: TGTGCCTGGAGTGTACTCGTCACATGGACAGGGGACAATGAGCAGTTCTTC. It translates to CAWSVLVTWTGDNEQFF.

The chain employs TRBV27 and TRBJ2-1; a possible D gene is TRBD2 (5 bases). The CDR3 contains 15 residues. CDR1 and CDR2 from the germline V gene are MNHEY and SMNVEV (reference sequence). V was cut by 2 bases and J by 3 bases, with 11 bases left in between. The DNA of the CDR3 is TGTGCCAGCAGTTTAGGTGGGAGTCGCTACAATGAGCAGTTCTTC. Translating it yields CASSLGGSRYNEQFF.

Details on this clone: Other DNA sequences in this specimen translate into the identical CDR3. J is TRBJ2-5 and V is TRBV6-5, with D possibly matching TRBD2 (5 bases). Per the germline V gene, CDR1 is MNHEY and CDR2 is SVGAGI. Between the trimmed V and J ends, which lost 6 bases and 2 bases, there was a span of 7 bases. This CDR3 has 12 residues. The CDR3 sequence: CASRDSQETQYF. CDR3 nucleotides: TGTGCCAGCAGGGACTCTCAAGAGACCCAGTACTTC.